The present TCR beta chain was sequenced within a study of blood T cell repertoires in COVID-19. Study as a whole: The study drew acute and convalescent COVID-19 samples from the United States, Italy and Spain. From T cells, B-cell-depleted T cells, or PBMCs came the material, which was cDNA or gDNA.

In the original processing: From reference gene primer amplification, estimates of nucleated cell counts were derived. Sequencing was performed with immunoSEQ multiplex PCR; in TCRdb, only in-frame clones are kept and a portion is missing. From that table come the V and J calls and clone size; the DNA was used to work out D and trimming. Seen here are about 130,000 clones, 84% observed once, and the top ten hold 12%. Germline lookup yields CDR1 GTSNPN and CDR2 SVGIG (reference sequence). This CDR3 is 14 amino acids long. Trimming cost V 3 bases and J 4 bases, with 12 bases left between them. J is TRBJ1-4 and V is TRBV30; TRBD1 might be the D (5 bases). The material sequenced was peripheral blood. This clonotype was obtained from a woman aged 25 to 39 who had recovered from COVID-19. The CDR3 spells CAWSGDLLNEKLFF. The CDR3, as DNA: TGTGCCTGGAGCGGGGACTTACTTAATGAAAAACTGTTTTTT.